This is a list of T cell receptor beta chains from one sample in a study of vaccination effects on CD4 cells after COVID-19. Sequencing used immunoSEQ multiplex PCR; TCRdb keeps in-frame clones, though not all of them. The sample includes around 32,000 clones, 65% to 75% seen only once; the top ten take roughly 12%. For these TCRs, the target antigens are not known. This specimen consisted of CD4+ T cells from PBMCs cultured with HCoV-229E spike peptides, obtained after COVID-19 vaccination. All receptors derive from a human donor who received a COVID-19 vaccine. CDR3s include the opening cysteine and the closing phenylalanine or tryptophan. A D gene is named only where the DNA matches it firmly. Rows give clone size only sometimes, using once, few, many, or a class for an expanded clone.

d_call	clone_size	v_call	j_call	cdr3_nt	cdr3_aa
.	.	TRBV10-3	TRBJ2-1	TGTGCCATCAGTGAGGGGTGGCGGAGCCCCAACAATGAGCAGTTCTTC	CAISEGWRSPNNEQFF
.	.	TRBV27	TRBJ1-1	TGTGCCACCCAACTCACCGGGACGGTGAACACTGAAGCTTTCTTT	CATQLTGTVNTEAFF
.	.	TRBV5-1	TRBJ2-3	TGCGCCAGCAGCTTAAAGGGAAGCACAGATACGCAGTATTTT	CASSLKGSTDTQYF
.	.	TRBV25-1	TRBJ2-3	TGTGCCAGCAGAGACTCGGGTCCAGATACGCAGTATTTT	CASRDSGPDTQYF
.	few	TRBV30	TRBJ1-1	TGTGCCTGGATCCCAGGGGTCACTGAAGCTTTCTTT	CAWIPGVTEAFF
.	few	TRBV6-1	TRBJ1-1	TGTGCCAGCAGTGAAAGGGCAGCTAACACTGAAGCTTTCTTT	CASSERAANTEAFF
.	few	TRBV25-1	TRBJ1-3	TGTGCCAGCAGTGAATTCAACTCTGGAAACACCATATATTTT	CASSEFNSGNTIYF
TRBD1	.	TRBV6-5	TRBJ1-2	TGTGCCAGCGGGACAGATATGGGTTATGGCTACACCTTC	CASGTDMGYGYTF
TRBD2	.	TRBV18	TRBJ2-7	TGTGCCAGCTCAGGGACTAGCGGGAGTTACGAGCAGTACTTC	CASSGTSGSYEQYF
TRBD1	.	TRBV19	TRBJ1-1	TGTGCCAGTAGTCCCGACAGGGCTTACGAAGCTTTCTTT	CASSPDRAYEAFF
.	medium-sized	TRBV5-1	TRBJ2-5	TGCGCCAGCAGCTTGGCTGCTTTCGAGACCCAGTACTTC	CASSLAAFETQYF
TRBD2	.	TRBV6-2/TRBV6-3	TRBJ2-7	TGTGCCAGCAGTACGCTAACCCTGGATAGCGGGGGCCAATCCCTTCCCTACGAGCAGTACTTC	CASSTLTLDSGGQSLPYEQYF
.	.	TRBV7-9	TRBJ2-1	TGTGCCAGCAGCTTCGCCAGGACCAATGAGCAGTTCTTC	CASSFARTNEQFF
.	few	TRBV3-1/TRBV3-2	TRBJ1-4	TGTGCCAGCTCTGTGGCCGGGGTAAGAGAAAAACTGTTTTTT	CASSVAGVREKLFF
.	.	TRBV19	TRBJ1-6	TGTGCCAGTACTACCCAGGAGAATTCACCCCTCCACTTT	CASTTQENSPLHF
.	.	TRBV9	TRBJ2-7	TGTGCCAGCAGCCCCGGGATCCTCGGGAATGTCGGGCAGTACTTC	CASSPGILGNVGQYF
.	.	TRBV24-1	TRBJ1-3	TGTGCCACCAGTGACACGACTGGAAACACCATATATTTT	CATSDTTGNTIYF
.	once	TRBV4-2	TRBJ2-7	TGTGCCAGCAGCCAAGATTTCCAGCGGCAAGACCACGAGCAGTACTTC	CASSQDFQRQDHEQYF
.	.	TRBV6-5	TRBJ1-5	TGTGCCACCGACATTCGGGGCCTTGGTCAGCCCCAGCATTTT	CATDIRGLGQPQHF
TRBD2	.	TRBV11-2	TRBJ2-3	TGTGCCAGCAGCCCGACTAGCGGCACAGATACGCAGTATTTT	CASSPTSGTDTQYF
.	.	TRBV7-9	TRBJ2-3	TGTGCCAGCAGCTTAGTACGGCGTTGGACTACCGGTCCCACAGATACGCAGTATTTT	CASSLVRRWTTGPTDTQYF
.	.	TRBV2	TRBJ1-5	TGTGCCAGCAGTGACACCGATAGCAATCAGCCCCAGCATTTT	CASSDTDSNQPQHF
.	.	TRBV7-9	TRBJ1-4	TGTGCCAGCAGCTTCCAGCCTGATGAAAAACTGTTTTTT	CASSFQPDEKLFF
TRBD1	.	TRBV18	TRBJ1-2	TGTGCCAGCTCAATGGACAGGTCGTATGGCTACACCTTC	CASSMDRSYGYTF
TRBD2	.	TRBV10-2	TRBJ2-7	TGCGCCAGCAGTGCCATGGCAGGGACTAGCTCCTACGAGCAGTACTTC	CASSAMAGTSSYEQYF
.	.	TRBV11-2	TRBJ2-7	TGTGCCAGCAGCTTAGGAACGTACGAGCAGTACTTC	CASSLGTYEQYF
.	.	TRBV3-1/TRBV3-2	TRBJ1-5	TGTGCCAGCAGCCAAGATGGGGGTGTTGGCAATCAGCCCCAGCATTTT	CASSQDGGVGNQPQHF
TRBD1	.	TRBV5-1	TRBJ1-6	TGCGCCAGCAGCCCCTACTTGGGGTCGAATGCGCAGGGGGAGGTTTCACCCCTCCACTTT	CASSPYLGSNAQGEVSPLHF
.	.	TRBV7-2	TRBJ2-2	TGTGCCAGCAGCTTAGACTCGGCCGGGGAGCTGTTTTTT	CASSLDSAGELFF
.	.	TRBV30	TRBJ2-2	TGTGCCTGGGGCTTCGGGGAGCTGTTTTTT	CAWGFGELFF
.	few	TRBV5-8	TRBJ1-5	TGTGCCAGCAGCTTGGTATGGCAGCCCCAGCATTTT	CASSLVWQPQHF
.	.	TRBV10-3	TRBJ2-7	TGTGCCATCAGTGAGCACTCCTACGAGCAGTACTTC	CAISEHSYEQYF
TRBD1	.	TRBV5-1	TRBJ1-1	TGCGCCAGCGGGACAGGGGGCGCGGGGAACACTGAAGCTTTCTTT	CASGTGGAGNTEAFF
TRBD2	.	TRBV9	TRBJ2-3	TGTGCCAGCAGCGTAGCGGGGGGTAGCACAGATACGCAGTATTTT	CASSVAGGSTDTQYF
.	.	TRBV10-1	TRBJ2-2	TGCGCCAGCAGTGCGGTAGCTAACGGGGAGCTGTTTTTT	CASSAVANGELFF
TRBD2	.	TRBV5-1	TRBJ2-5	TGCGCCAGCAGCTTTCTTGGGGGGGGAATCCAAGAGACCCAGTACTTC	CASSFLGGGIQETQYF
.	.	TRBV5-4	TRBJ2-7	TGTGCCAGCAGCTTGGGGTCCCGGGACCTCTACGAGCAGTACTTC	CASSLGSRDLYEQYF
.	.	TRBV23-1	TRBJ2-3	TGCGCCAGCAGTCAAAAAGAGGGGGGAAATGGGCGGGAAAGCACAGATACGCAGTATTTT	CASSQKEGGNGRESTDTQYF
TRBD2	few	TRBV5-4	TRBJ2-7	TGTGCCAGCAGCCCGGGGGGGACTAGCGGGAATTACGAGCAGTACTTC	CASSPGGTSGNYEQYF
TRBD1	.	TRBV18	TRBJ2-7	TGTGCCAGCTCAACGGGACAGGGGGGGTCCTACGAGCAGTACTTC	CASSTGQGGSYEQYF
.	.	TRBV18	TRBJ2-7	TGTGCCAGCTCACCTCTGGAAGTGGGAGGTGTCTCCTACGAGCAGTACTTC	CASSPLEVGGVSYEQYF
.	.	TRBV6-5	TRBJ2-7	TGTGCCAGCAGGATTAACAGGGGAGGCTCCTACGAGCAGTACTTC	CASRINRGGSYEQYF
.	.	TRBV6-6	TRBJ2-7	TGTGCCAGCAGTTACTCGTTGGGGGGTCCCTACGAGCAGTACTTC	CASSYSLGGPYEQYF
.	.	TRBV5-1	TRBJ2-3	TGCGCCAGCAGCTTGTTGGGTACAGATACGCAGTATTTT	CASSLLGTDTQYF
TRBD1	.	TRBV6-1	TRBJ2-3	TGTGCCAGCAGTGACCGACAGGGGAAAGTATCAGATACGCAGTATTTT	CASSDRQGKVSDTQYF
.	once	TRBV5-5	TRBJ1-5	TGTGCCAGCCGCCCGGCAATTTGGAGCAATCAGCCCCAGCATTTT	CASRPAIWSNQPQHF
TRBD2	once	TRBV10-3	TRBJ2-1	TGTGCCATCAGTGGACCTAGCGGGGGGGCCGGTAATGAGCAGTTCTTC	CAISGPSGGAGNEQFF
TRBD1	.	TRBV3-1/TRBV3-2	TRBJ1-2	TGTGCCAGCAGGCAGGCTTGGACAGGGAACTATGGCTACACCTTC	CASRQAWTGNYGYTF
.	once	TRBV6-4	TRBJ2-2	TGTGCCAGCAGTGTGGGGGGCCGCGGGGAGCTGTTTTTT	CASSVGGRGELFF
.	.	TRBV6-4	TRBJ1-2	TGTGCCAGCCGCCAATCCCCGGGCGGAGGCTATGGCTACACCTTC	CASRQSPGGGYGYTF
TRBD1	.	TRBV6-1	TRBJ2-7	TGTGCCAGCAGTGAAGCCGAGGGAACAGGGGACGAGCAGTACTTC	CASSEAEGTGDEQYF
.	.	TRBV7-6	TRBJ1-6	TGTGCCAGCAGCGTAGGACCGCTGGGGGATTCACCCCTCCACTTT	CASSVGPLGDSPLHF
.	medium-sized	TRBV27	TRBJ2-5	TGTGCCAGCAGTCCATCCCTCGAGCCCCTACGTCAGACCCAGTACTTC	CASSPSLEPLRQTQYF
TRBD1	.	TRBV5-1	TRBJ2-5	TGCGCCAGCAGCAGGGGGCCGGTCCAAGAGACCCAGTACTTC	CASSRGPVQETQYF